The clone carrying this T cell receptor beta chain was found once. The sample comes from a study of technical replicates of blood from a few donors. Sequenced by immunoSEQ multiplex PCR; TCRdb stores in-frame clones only, minus some. The table records roughly 80,000 clones, approximately 94% of them present only once. CDR1 is SGHRS, CDR2 YFSETQ, per germline. This CDR3 is 16 amino acids long. Trimming pared 3 bases from V and 2 bases from J, leaving 16 bases between. The sequence came from a human donor in good health. This rearrangement joins TRBV5-1 to TRBJ2-3, with a tentative D call TRBD1 (6 bases). Sequences were obtained from T cells isolated from PBMCs. The CDR3 nucleotides are TGCGCCAGCAGCTCACCAGCACAGGGATACACAGATACGCAGTATTTT. It codes for CASSSPAQGYTDTQYF.